This TCR beta chain was identified in a study of T cell repertoires in cytomegalovirus infection. V was trimmed by 7 bases and J by 8 bases, leaving 14 bases between them. This CDR3 is 12 amino acids long. As to this clonotype: Its antigen is as yet unknown.

TCRdb recomputed calls from the reads with MiXCR, one row per CDR3 protein. This sample carries around 770,000 distinct CDR3 sequences, about 27% of them seen once, and the ten largest clones take around 14%. The chain employs TRBV12-3 or TRBV12-4 and TRBJ1-1; weak D call: TRBD1 (6 bases). Source: cultured CD8+ T cells from PBMCs, taken from culture after CMV antigen stimulation. The TCR comes from a human donor in good health (CMV status not recorded). Some clones in this sample may be carry-over from other donors' samples. CDR3 residues: CASNQGTPEAFF. As DNA, the CDR3 is TGTGCCAGCAACCAGGGGACCCCGGAAGCTTTCTTT.